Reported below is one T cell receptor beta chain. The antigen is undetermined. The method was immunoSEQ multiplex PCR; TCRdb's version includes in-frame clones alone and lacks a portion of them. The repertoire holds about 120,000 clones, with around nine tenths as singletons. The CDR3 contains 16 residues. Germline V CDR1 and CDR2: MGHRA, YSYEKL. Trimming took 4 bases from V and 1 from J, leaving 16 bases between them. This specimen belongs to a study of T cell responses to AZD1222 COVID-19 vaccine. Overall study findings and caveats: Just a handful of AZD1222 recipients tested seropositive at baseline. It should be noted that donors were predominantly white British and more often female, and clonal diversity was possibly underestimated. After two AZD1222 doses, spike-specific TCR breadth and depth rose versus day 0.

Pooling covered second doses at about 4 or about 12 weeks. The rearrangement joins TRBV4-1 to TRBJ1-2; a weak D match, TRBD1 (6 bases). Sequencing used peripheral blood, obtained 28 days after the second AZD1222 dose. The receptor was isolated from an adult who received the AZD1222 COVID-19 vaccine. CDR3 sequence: CASSPRTGFSNYGYTF. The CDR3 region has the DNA TGCGCCAGCAGCCCACGAACAGGGTTTAGTAACTATGGCTACACCTTC.